Following are 15 T cell receptor beta chains from one sample sequenced in a study of T cells after yellow fever vaccination (dated by TCRdb to the late 2010s). The library was made by 5' RACE. Instrument on record: Illumina HiSeq 2500. The public reads were quality trimmed at Q25 with fastp and then assembled into clones with MiXCR by TCRdb, keeping productive beta chains. When rows share a CDR3 protein, they turn into one entry using the most common DNA and genes. The table for this sample lists under 300,000 distinct CDR3 sequences; over 10% of them were counted only once. The ten largest account for roughly 0.5% of the sample. In light of the paper, this sample's treatment or condition label describes: live attenuated yellow fever vaccine strain. This specimen consisted of CD4+ T cells sorted from PBMCs, obtained 45 days after the yellow fever booster vaccination. Receptors were obtained from a man aged 30-40 years who received the YFV17D yellow fever vaccine.

The chain couples TRBV18 to TRBJ2-7; D might be TRBD1 or TRBD2, each matching 5 bases. CDR3 size: 14 residues. V lost 6 bases to trimming and J lost 3 bases, with 15 bases between them. Germline CDR1 reads KGHSH; CDR2 reads LQKENI. The CDR3, as DNA: TGTGCCAGCTCGCGGACCGGGGACGGCTACGAGCAGTACTTC. The encoded protein is CASSRTGDGYEQYF.

The rearrangement joins TRBV5-1 to TRBJ2-2, with D maybe TRBD2 (6 bases). Per germline, CDR1 SGHRS and CDR2 YFSETQ. The length of the CDR3 is 12 residues. Trimming took 10 bases from V and 6 from J, leaving 13 bases between them. The CDR3 coding sequence is TGCGCCGTTCCCCGGGAGCCCGGGGAGCTGTTTTTT. Its protein product is CAVPREPGELFF.

This chain connects TRBV7-2 to TRBJ2-3; 10 bases are a match to TRBD2. This CDR3 spans 15 amino acids. The V gene end was trimmed by 5 bases and the J gene end by 2 bases; junction bases not matched to a gene: 4. Germline values: CDR1 SGHTA, CDR2 FQGNSA. CDR3 region: CASSPGLADTDTQYF. CDR3 DNA sequence: TGTGCCAGCAGCCCCGGACTAGCGGACACAGATACGCAGTATTTT.

In this sample, this clonotype turned up a few times. CDR3 residues: CASSLTTNEQFF. The CDR3 DNA reads as TGTGCCAGCAGTCTCACGACCAATGAGCAGTTCTTC. The chain has TRBV3-1 and TRBJ2-1; no clear D gene. CDR3 length equals 12 residues. In germline, CDR1 is LGHDT, CDR2 YNNKEL (reference sequence). Trimming took 6 bases from V and 6 from J, leaving 9 bases between them.

The gene calls are TRBV7-2 and TRBJ2-3; TRBD1 matches at 9 bases. The CDR3 is 13 residues long. With V trimmed by 5 bases and J by 11 bases, 8 bases remained unmatched. Germline values: CDR1 SGHTA, CDR2 FQGNSA. This CDR3 is CASSLQGAGQQYF. The CDR3 bases are TGTGCCAGCAGCCTACAGGGGGCCGGTCAGCAGTATTTT.

This clonotype came up a few times. The chain has TRBV20-1 and TRBJ1-1; D might be TRBD1 (5 bases). V lost 6 bases and J 5 bases, leaving 25 bases between the germline ends. CDR1 and CDR2 (germline): DFQATT, SNEGSKA (reference sequence). This CDR3 contains 16 residues. The CDR3 DNA is TGCAGTGCATTTCTGGCGGGGCAGGTGAGAAGGACTGAAGCTTTCTTT. As protein: CSAFLAGQVRRTEAFF.

This clonotype was found a few times. The genes are TRBV12-3 or TRBV12-4 and TRBJ2-5, with TRBD2 matching 7 bases. The V segment lost 3 bases and the J segment 6 bases; nucleotides outside the gene matches: 13. There are 16 residues in the CDR3. In nucleotides, the CDR3 is TGTGCCAGCAGTTTTGTGAGGGCGGGAGCCCCCCAGACCCAGTACTTC. Protein sequence: CASSFVRAGAPQTQYF.

This clonotype was seen a few times. The V call is TRBV6-5, the J call TRBJ2-5, with 9 bases matching TRBD2. V shed 1 base, J shed 4 bases, and the junction held 7 bases outside the gene matches. Germline CDR1 is MNHEY and CDR2 is SVGAGI. The CDR3 length is 16 residues. DNA for the CDR3: TGTGCCAGCAGTTACTACGGCGGGAGGGCCGGAGAGACCCAGTACTTC. This encodes CASSYYGGRAGETQYF.

The chain links TRBV5-1 to TRBJ1-6; maybe TRBD1 (6 bases). CDR3 size: 15 residues. V shed 3 bases and J shed 8 bases, with 15 bases lying between them. Germline CDR1 reads SGHRS; CDR2 reads YFSETQ. CDR3 nucleotide sequence: TGCGCCAGCAGCTCGGGACACAGAGCCGATTCACCCCTCCACTTT. It is translated as CASSSGHRADSPLHF.

The V and J genes are TRBV12-3 or TRBV12-4 and TRBJ2-7; tentatively, D is TRBD1 (5 bases). This CDR3 has 13 amino acids. V was cut by 0 bases and J by 7 bases, with 10 bases left in between. The CDR3 nucleotides are TGTGCCAGCAGTTTAGCCAGGGTTAAGGAGCAGTACTTC. As protein: CASSLARVKEQYF.

The chain joins TRBV12-3 or TRBV12-4 to TRBJ2-7; possible D gene TRBD2, 6 bases. The CDR3 has 15 amino acids. Trimming removed 6 bases at V and 2 bases at J, with 17 bases between. The CDR3 spells CASSQIGTQTYEQYF. The CDR3 DNA follows: TGTGCCAGCAGCCAGATAGGGACTCAGACCTACGAGCAGTACTTC.

V and J are TRBV10-3 and TRBJ2-3; TRBD2 aligns across 12 bases. The CDR3 contains 14 residues. Germline CDR1 reads ENHRY; CDR2 reads SYGVKD. The ends lost 11 bases at V and 3 bases at J; junction bases unmatched: 6. The DNA of the CDR3 is TGTGCCTGTGGGACTAGCGGGCAAACAGATACGCAGTATTTT. Its protein product is CACGTSGQTDTQYF.

The rearrangement links TRBV5-6 to TRBJ2-5, with D uncertain. V was cut by 7 bases and J by 6 bases, with 16 bases left in between. The CDR3 consists of 13 residues. CDR1 and CDR2 from the germline V gene are SGHDT and YYEEEE. For the CDR3, the DNA is TGTGCCAGCTTCTCCATAGTCCTGCAGACCCAGTACTTC. Amino acids: CASFSIVLQTQYF.

A word on this clonotype: One junction end does not reproduce the germline sequence, and a read error may be involved. This rearrangement joins TRBV18 to TRBJ2-1; D may be TRBD2 (6 bases). Germline V gene sequence: CDR1 KGHSH, CDR2 LQKENI. This CDR3 has 14 amino acids. The CDR3, as DNA: TGTGCCAGCTCACCTCTAGCGCTTGGCTATGAGCAGTTTTTC. Translated, it gives CASSPLALGYEQFF.

The rearrangement joins TRBV7-2 to TRBJ2-5; possible D gene TRBD1, 5 bases. The CDR3 has 13 amino acids. Germline V CDR1 and CDR2: SGHTA, FQGNSA. Trimming stripped 10 bases from V and 2 bases from J, with 14 bases between. The CDR3, as DNA: TGTGCCACAACGACGAGACAGCAAGAGACCCAGTACTTC. This encodes CATTTRQQETQYF. The full variable domain, its missing parts supplied by reference TRBV7-2 and TRBJ2-5, is GAGVSQSPSNKVTEKGKDVELRCDPISGHTALYWYRQSLGQGLEFLIYFQGNSAPDKSGLPSDRFSAERTGGSVSTLTIQRTQQEDSAVYLCATTTRQQETQYFGPGTRLLVL.